This T cell receptor (beta chain) was profiled in a study of blood T cell repertoires in COVID-19. Study-level information: Nucleic acid was either cDNA or gDNA, and it came from T cells, B-cell-depleted T cells, or PBMCs.

The CDR3 consists of 15 residues. CDR1 SQVTM and CDR2 ANQGSEA come from the germline V gene. The junction had 7 bases not matched to a gene; V was cut back by 0 bases and J by 5 bases. Profiled with immunoSEQ multiplex PCR; TCRdb holds only in-frame clones, not every one. The sample lists hundreds of thousands of clones, approximately 87% occurring once. The receptor was isolated from a woman aged 65 to 85 with active or convalescent COVID-19. What was sequenced was peripheral blood. The J gene is TRBJ2-3, the V gene TRBV29-1, with 8 bases that match TRBD2. The CDR3 DNA follows: TGCAGCGTTGAAGAAAGGGCGGGGGGCTTAGATACGCAGTATTTT. It codes for CSVEERAGGLDTQYF.